This T cell receptor (beta chain) was recovered during a study of T cells in Graves' hyperthyroidism and ophthalmopathy (dated by TCRdb to between 2018 and 2021). Study-level background: Peripheral blood samples were taken at initial diagnosis, before any treatment was given. Whether ophthalmopathy could be predicted prospectively was tested in an independent validation cohort made up of under 20 hyperthyroidism patients plus 17 patients who later progressed to ophthalmopathy. TCR Vbeta CDR3 sequencing of 140 or so peripheral blood samples (under 45 ophthalmopathy, under 80 hyperthyroidism and some 17 progressor patients) is reported in the paper. After blood sampling, hyperthyroidism patients were treated with methimazole at a starting dose of 30 mg daily, and ophthalmopathy patients were treated with high-dose intravenous methylprednisolone. A discovery cohort of about a hundred patients, fewer than 50 with Graves' ophthalmopathy and approximately 57 with stable Graves' hyperthyroidism, was used to find distinguishing TCR V-J signatures. The 100 or so discovery patients were randomly split 7:3 into training and test sets. The study also compared thyroid tissue and blood T-cell repertoires from roughly 6 Graves' hyperthyroidism patients.

Hyperthyroidism patients were newly diagnosed, had a disease duration of under 2 months, and were aged 18 to 65 years. Exclusion was applied to patients with uncontrolled infections, other autoimmune diseases, pregnancy or lactation. Clinical symptoms, serum thyroxine and TRAb, thyroid ultrasound, and orbital computed tomography formed the basis for the diagnoses. Blood from progressor patients was collected at the time of first diagnosis with hyperthyroidism, before any ophthalmopathy symptoms had appeared. PBMCs were isolated from 8 to 10 ml of fresh peripheral blood by Ficoll-Paque density gradient centrifugation. Patients classed as progressors first received a Graves' hyperthyroidism diagnosis and then went on to develop ophthalmopathy during follow-up. Total RNA was extracted with Trizol reagent, and quality was checked on an Agilent 2100 Bioanalyzer. Trimming takes 2 bases from V and 2 bases from J, and the germline ends sit 10 bases apart. Via the germline V gene, CDR1 is KGHSH and CDR2 LQKENI. Inclusive of the bounding cysteine and phenylalanine, the CDR3 is 14 residues long. CDR3 DNA is the only sequence kept; it has 42 bases, read in frame from the first base.

The TCR beta CDR3 regions were amplified from RNA transcripts. The TCR CDR3 was subjected to a first round of RT-PCR using the HTBI primer set and the Qiagen OneStep RT-PCR kit. Libraries were constructed in a second round of multiplex PCR, after which size selection and purification were performed. Paired-end sequencing of the libraries was performed with 100 bp reads on an Illumina HiSeq2000. As for the original processing: SOAPnuke was used to process the raw data, removing reads that contained adapters or uncalled bases, had a mean Phred below 15, or lacked an exact match to the constant primer or identifier. COPE v1.2.5 was used to merge the high-quality paired reads, and each unique nucleotide sequence was defined as a clonotype. Clonotypes were aligned to IMGT TRBV, TRBD and TRBJ reference segments using MiTCR v1.1. Analysis was restricted to V-J combinations with a frequency above 0.0001, which covered roughly 99% of repertoires. A TCS score was defined as the ratio of F50 (clonal expansion) to E x V (chaos), with BLOSUM62-based TCRdist applied between CDR3 peptides within each V-J. Welch's t-statistics and random forest reduced 500 to 550 V-J features to roughly 13, which were used in a naive Bayes classifier (R e1071). TCRdb handled the public reads itself, with Q25 trimming in fastp and clone calling in MiXCR, and kept productive beta chains. For every CDR3 protein sequence, its rows merge into one entry that carries the most common genes and DNA. V and J calls and clone size were set by TCRdb, not the authors. Present in this sample are approximately 720,000 distinct CDR3 sequences, around 20% of which were seen just once. The ten largest make up roughly a sixth of the sample.

This clonotype has just a few counts. What this receptor recognizes is not known. Base-call qualities are not available, and no considerably larger clone is one nucleotide away. The investigation overall reported the following: Most expanded thyroid clonotypes (frequency above 0.001) were also detected in blood, suggesting blood repertoires may reflect thyroid immune responses. A model built on a 13 V-J signature distinguished ophthalmopathy from stable hyperthyroidism, reaching over 85% sensitivity and approximately 81% specificity in cross-validation and 80%/75% in testing. In validation, the model predicted progression to ophthalmopathy with 55% to 71% sensitivity and less than 80% specificity, a median of 6.5 months before onset. Sample size was not statistically predetermined, and investigators were not blinded to group allocation.

The receptor's source is a woman aged 50 to 65 with Graves' hyperthyroidism that later progressed to Graves' ophthalmopathy. This chain joins TRBV18 to TRBJ2-7; no D gene call is confident. Sequenced input: blood. The CDR3 reads as follows: CASSPIELAYEQYF. The bases read TGTGCCAGCTCACCAATCGAGTTGGCCTACGAGCAGTACTTC. Outside the CDR3, residues come from the reference TRBV18 and TRBJ2-7 proteins, so the full variable domain is: NAGVMQNPRHLVRRRGQEARLRCSPMKGHSHVYWYRQLPEEGLKFMVYLQKENIIDESGMPKERFSAEFPKEGPSILRIQQVVRGDSAAYFCASSPIELAYEQYFGPGTRLTVT.